What follows is one T cell receptor beta chain and its context. The record originates from a study of CD8 T cells in Susac syndrome. High-throughput TCR beta sequencing covered peripheral CD8+ and CD4+ T cells. V was pared by 4 bases and J by 3 bases, with 16 bases between. The germline V gene encodes CDR1 KGHSH and CDR2 LQKENI. This CDR3 contains 16 residues. Reverse transcription of about 0.5 to 1 ug RNA was carried out with random hexamers. TCRdb independently ran MiXCR on the immunoSEQ multiplex PCR reads; one entry per CDR3 protein. The sample yields about 140,000 distinct CDR3 sequences, approximately 95% seen once.

The sequenced sample consisted of CD4+ T cells from PBMCs. This clonotype originated in a human donor with multiple sclerosis. The chain recombines TRBV18 with TRBJ1-5; a possible D gene is TRBD1 (6 bases). The CDR3, as DNA: TGTGCCAGCTCACGTACGGCAGGGGCACTCAATCAGCCCCAGCATTTT. Translated: CASSRTAGALNQPQHF.